This T cell receptor beta chain was sequenced during a study of blood T cell repertoires in COVID-19. V gave up 3 bases and J gave up 10 bases, with 10 bases separating them. The CDR3 runs to 13 residues. Produced via immunoSEQ multiplex PCR; TCRdb's table is partial and in-frame only. The sample includes some 200,000 clones, about nine tenths of them seen just once. The sample taken for sequencing was peripheral blood. The chain couples TRBV12-3 or TRBV12-4 to TRBJ1-6; D uncertain. The sequence was obtained from a woman in her forties with acute or convalescent COVID-19. This CDR3 reads CASSLEGKSPLHF. Written as DNA, the CDR3 is TGTGCCAGCAGTTTGGAGGGAAAATCACCCCTCCACTTT.